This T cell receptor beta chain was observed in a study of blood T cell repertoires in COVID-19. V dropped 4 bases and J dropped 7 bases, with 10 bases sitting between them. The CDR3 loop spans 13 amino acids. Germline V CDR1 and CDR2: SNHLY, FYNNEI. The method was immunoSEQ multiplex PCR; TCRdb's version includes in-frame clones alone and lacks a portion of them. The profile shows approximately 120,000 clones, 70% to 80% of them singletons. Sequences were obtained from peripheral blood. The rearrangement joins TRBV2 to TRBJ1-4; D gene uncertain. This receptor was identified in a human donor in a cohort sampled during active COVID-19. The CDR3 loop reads CASSVQQIEKLFF. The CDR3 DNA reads TGTGCCAGCAGTGTACAGCAGATTGAAAAACTGTTTTTT.